These 18 T cell receptor beta chains were sequenced from one sample in a study of Graves' ophthalmopathy and Graves' hyperthyroidism. For repertoire sequencing, the TCR beta CDR3 regions were amplified from RNA transcripts. HTBI-primed first-round RT-PCR preceded second-round multiplex PCR. TCRdb fed the multiplex PCR reads into MiXCR, producing one record per CDR3 protein. This table has 450,000 to 600,000 distinct CDR3 sequences, 39% appearing once. Material: peripheral blood or thyroid tissue (not recorded which). The receptors come from an adult man with Graves' hyperthyroidism.

The chain couples TRBV20-1 to TRBJ2-2, with a tentative D call TRBD1 (6 bases). Trimming took 3 bases from V and 7 from J, leaving 24 bases between them. CDR1 and CDR2 (germline): DFQATT, SNEGSKA (reference sequence). This CDR3 comprises 17 residues. Here the CDR3 DNA reads TGCAGTGCTAGGTTAGGCAGGGGAAACGGATTCGGCGGGGAGCTGTTTTTT. Translation: CSARLGRGNGFGGELFF.

This clonotype was recorded many times. The chain recombines TRBV7-8 with TRBJ2-2, with 7 positions matching TRBD2. This CDR3 contains 15 residues. Per the germline V gene, CDR1 is SGHVS and CDR2 is FQNEAQ. Germline trimming cut 1 base from V and 5 bases from J; bases unmatched to any gene: 4. The chain's CDR3 is CASSLVRGETGELFF. Written as DNA, the CDR3 is TGTGCCAGCAGCTTAGTCCGGGGGGAAACCGGGGAGCTGTTTTTT.

Concerning this clonotype: One end of the junction varies from germline; a read error may be responsible. The rearrangement links TRBV19 to TRBJ1-1; TRBD1 agrees at 8 bases. The CDR3 covers 14 residues. Germline V gene lookup returns CDR1 LNHDA and CDR2 SQIVND (reference sequence). The CDR3: CASSIGQGNAEAFF. The CDR3 region has the DNA TGTGCCAGTAGTATAGGACAGGGGAACGCTGAAGCTTTCTTT.

The table lists this clonotype with a few counts. The chain joins TRBV29-1 to TRBJ2-7; D not resolved. TRBJ2-1 matches the DNA end more closely, so the J call is doubtful. This CDR3 spans 10 amino acids. CDR1 is SQVTM and CDR2 is ANQGSEA in the germline V gene. CDR3 nucleotide sequence: TGCAGCGTTACGGGCAATGAGCAGTTCTTC. As protein: CSVTGNEQFF.

The rearrangement uses TRBV29-1 and TRBJ2-3; 9 bases agree with TRBD2. The CDR3 is 17 amino acids. Germline V gives CDR1 SQVTM, CDR2 ANQGSEA. With 3 bases clipped from V and 5 bases from J, the junction kept 15 bases outside the gene matches. The CDR3 is CSVEGGASGTAGDTQYF. The CDR3 DNA sequence: TGCAGCGTTGAGGGGGGTGCTAGCGGGACCGCAGGAGATACGCAGTATTTT.

J is TRBJ2-3 and V is TRBV7-9; 8 positions match TRBD1. Germline V lookup: CDR1 SEHNR, CDR2 FQNEAQ (reference sequence). CDR3 length: 16 residues. V gave up 1 base and J gave up 1 base; unmatched junction bases: 4. CDR3 DNA: TGTGCCAGCAGCTTAGTCGTGGACAGGGGCACAGATACGCAGTATTTT. Its translation is CASSLVVDRGTDTQYF.

This clonotype appeared many times. The CDR3, as DNA: TGCAGCGCTACAGACAGGGTTGGGGAAAAACTGTTTTTT. Translation: CSATDRVGEKLFF. The rearrangement links TRBV29-1 to TRBJ1-4, with 7 bases identical to TRBD1. Germline V gene lookup returns CDR1 SQVTM and CDR2 ANQGSEA. V shed 7 bases, J shed 8 bases, and the junction held 10 bases outside the gene matches. This CDR3 has 13 residues.

At least ten counts were recorded for this clonotype. V gene TRBV7-9 combines with J gene TRBJ2-7, with 8 bases fitting TRBD1. After removal of 5 bases from V and 0 bases from J, the junction contained 9 bases not matched to a gene. Germline-derived CDR1 and CDR2 are SEHNR and FQNEAQ (reference sequence). This CDR3 has 16 amino acids. CDR3 bases: TGTGCCAGCAGCCGAGGCCTGGGGACAGGCTCCTACGAGCAGTACTTC. It yields the protein CASSRGLGTGSYEQYF.

Regarding this clonotype: This may arise from a read error, as a much more abundant clone is one base away. This chain uses TRBV25-1 with TRBJ1-2; D remains ambiguous. The CDR3 length is 11 residues. The germline CDR1 and CDR2 sequences are MGHDK and SYGVNS. CDR3 nucleotides: TGTGCCAGCGGTGAGGGTTGGGGCTACACCTTC. Amino acid sequence: CASGEGWGYTF.

This clonotype showed up just a few times. The chain couples TRBV7-9 to TRBJ2-7, with 12 bases lining up with TRBD2. Germline V lookup: CDR1 SEHNR, CDR2 FQNEAQ (reference sequence). The CDR3 is 18 amino acids. The ends lost 5 bases at V and 0 bases at J; junction bases unmatched: 11. The CDR3 protein is CASSHGLAGSQPSYEQYF. Here the CDR3 DNA reads TGTGCCAGCAGCCATGGACTAGCGGGGTCACAACCCTCCTACGAGCAGTACTTC.

This chain joins TRBV5-6 and TRBJ2-7; TRBD2 matches at 9 bases. This CDR3 is 13 amino acids long. From germline, CDR1 is SGHDT and CDR2 YYEEEE. The trim removed 8 bases at V and 3 bases at J, leaving 6 bases unmatched. CDR3 sequence: CARAQTSGYEQYF. The CDR3, as DNA: TGTGCCAGGGCCCAGACTAGCGGCTACGAGCAGTACTTC. Full variable domain (rest looked up from reference TRBV5-6 and TRBJ2-7): DAGVTQSPTHLIKTRGQQVTLRCSPKSGHDTVSWYQQALGQGPQFIFQYYEEEERQRGNFPDRFSGHQFPNYSSELNVNALLLGDSALYLCARAQTSGYEQYFGPGTRLTVT.

This chain connects TRBV9 to TRBJ1-2; D ambiguous. The CDR3 is 12 amino acids. The germline gives CDR1 SGDLS, CDR2 YYNGEE. V was pared by 0 bases and J by 8 bases, with 8 bases between. The DNA of the CDR3 is TGTGCCAGCAGCGTAGCCCCCGGCGGCTACACCTTC. Amino acid sequence: CASSVAPGGYTF.

V usage is TRBV29-1 and J usage is TRBJ2-7; maybe TRBD1 (6 bases). Germline V CDR1 and CDR2: SQVTM, ANQGSEA. V was trimmed by 3 bases and J by 2 bases, leaving 11 bases between them. This CDR3 contains 13 residues. As DNA, the CDR3 is TGCAGCGTTGACGGCAGGGGACCCTACGAGCAGTACTTC. Translating it yields CSVDGRGPYEQYF.

In the case of this clonotype: A much larger clone lies one base from this, so it may be a read error. The chain has TRBV9 and TRBJ1-3; unclear D gene. Per the germline V gene, CDR1 is SGDLS and CDR2 is YYNGEE. V lost 3 bases to trimming and J lost 0 bases, with 13 bases between them. The CDR3 consists of 16 residues. CDR3 loop: CASSAAPTSSGNTIYF. The DNA for the CDR3 is TGTGCCAGCAGCGCAGCTCCTACAAGCTCTGGAAACACCATATATTTT.

Regarding this clonotype: One end of the junction fails to match germline, which may point to a read error. The chain carries TRBV10-2 and TRBJ2-7, with 8 nucleotides matching TRBD1. The CDR3 is 12 residues long. The germline V gene has CDR1 WSHSY and CDR2 SAAADI. DNA for the CDR3: TGTGCCAATGGACAGGGAACACGGGATTTTTCCTTC. Translation: CANGQGTRDFSF.

This clonotype was counted ten times or more. The chain joins TRBV25-1 to TRBJ1-1; the D is unclear. The CDR3 extends over 12 amino acids. V gave up 4 bases and J gave up 0 bases, with 3 bases separating them. Germline CDR1 MGHDK, CDR2 SYGVNS. CDR3 sequence: CASSGVNTEAFF. The CDR3 region has the DNA TGTGCCAGCAGTGGGGTGAACACTGAAGCTTTCTTT.

This clonotype was recorded at least ten times. The rearrangement links TRBV19 to TRBJ2-7; 11 bases match TRBD1. The CDR3 contains 16 residues. Germline assignment: CDR1 LNHDA and CDR2 SQIVND (reference sequence). Trimming removed 4 bases from V and 1 base from J; junction bases left unmatched: 6. Here the CDR3 reads CASSTAGTGGSYEQYF. The CDR3 DNA follows: TGTGCCAGTAGTACAGCCGGGACAGGGGGGTCCTACGAGCAGTACTTC. The full variable domain, rest sourced from reference TRBV19 and TRBJ2-7, is DGGITQSPKYLFRKEGQNVTLSCEQNLNHDAMYWYRQDPGQGLRLIYYSQIVNDFQKGDIAEGYSVSREKKESFPLTVTSAQKNPTAFYLCASSTAGTGGSYEQYFGPGTRLTVT.

CDR3 sequence: CASSRTSGGGIQYF. Here the CDR3 DNA reads TGCGCCAGCAGCAGGACTAGCGGGGGAGGCATTCAGTACTTC. The rearrangement joins TRBV5-1 to TRBJ2-4, with 13 bases that match TRBD2. The CDR3 is 14 residues long. Germline V gene sequence: CDR1 SGHRS, CDR2 YFSETQ. V gave up 4 bases and J gave up 9 bases; unmatched junction bases: 4. Together with reference TRBV5-1 and TRBJ2-4, the CDR3 gives the full variable domain: KAGVTQTPRYLIKTRGQQVTLSCSPISGHRSVSWYQQTPGQGLQFLFEYFSETQRNKGNFPGRFSGRQFSNSRSEMNVSTLELGDSALYLCASSRTSGGGIQYFGAGTRLSVL.